What follows is one TCR beta chain and its context. Averaging approximately 120 mL, one heparinised blood draw was given by each donor. Reverse transcribing all isolated RNA meant expressed TCRB transcripts were sequenced. TCRdb's copy holds only in-frame clones and misses some; the assay was immunoSEQ multiplex PCR. Of hundreds of thousands of clones in the sample, 15% to 18% were seen once. The data were taken from a study of beta chain features in type 1 diabetes. Germline V gene lookup returns CDR1 SQVTM and CDR2 ANQGSEA. This CDR3 has 15 residues. V was clipped by 7 bases and J by 5 bases; unmatched bases: 13.

The sequence was obtained from a man in his late teens or twenties in good health. This chain uses TRBV29-1 with TRBJ2-5, with 10 bases that match TRBD1. The sequenced sample was naive CD4+ T cells from blood. CDR3 DNA sequence: TGCAGCGCCCTAGGGACAGGGGTTCGTCGGGAGACCCAGTACTTC. This sequence encodes CSALGTGVRRETQYF.